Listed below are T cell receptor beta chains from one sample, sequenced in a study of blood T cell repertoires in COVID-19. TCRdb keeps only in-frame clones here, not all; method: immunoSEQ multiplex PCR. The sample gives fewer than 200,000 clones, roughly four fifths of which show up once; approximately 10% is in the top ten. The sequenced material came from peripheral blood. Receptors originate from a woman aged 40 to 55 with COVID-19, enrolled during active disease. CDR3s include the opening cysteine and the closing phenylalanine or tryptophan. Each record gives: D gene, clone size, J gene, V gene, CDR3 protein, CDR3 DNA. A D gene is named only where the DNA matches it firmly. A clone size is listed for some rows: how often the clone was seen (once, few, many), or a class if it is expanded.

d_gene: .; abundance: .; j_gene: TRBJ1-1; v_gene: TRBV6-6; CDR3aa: CASSYQGNTEAFF; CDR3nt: TGTGCCAGCAGTTACCAGGGTAACACTGAAGCTTTCTTT
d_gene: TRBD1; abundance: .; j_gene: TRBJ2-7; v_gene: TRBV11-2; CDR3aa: CASSLGTGLTYEQYF; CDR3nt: TGTGCCAGCAGCCTTGGGACAGGACTGACCTACGAGCAGTACTTC
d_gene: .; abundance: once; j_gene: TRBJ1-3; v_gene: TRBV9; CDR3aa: CASSERQVEDTIYF; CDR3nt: TGTGCCAGCAGCGAACGACAGGTGGAGGACACCATATATTTT
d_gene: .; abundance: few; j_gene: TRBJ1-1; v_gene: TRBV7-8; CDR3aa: CASSLITEAFF; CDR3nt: TGTGCCAGCAGCCTCATCACTGAAGCTTTCTTT
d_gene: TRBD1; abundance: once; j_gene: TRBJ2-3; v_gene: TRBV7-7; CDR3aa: CASSPGTGATDTQYF; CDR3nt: TGTGCTAGCAGCCCCGGGACAGGAGCCACAGATACGCAGTATTTT
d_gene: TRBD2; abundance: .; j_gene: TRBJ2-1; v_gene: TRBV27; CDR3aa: CASRLARYNEQFF; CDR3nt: TGTGCCAGCAGACTAGCGCGCTACAATGAGCAGTTCTTC
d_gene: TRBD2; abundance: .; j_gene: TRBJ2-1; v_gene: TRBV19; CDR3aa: CASSRGLADNEQFF; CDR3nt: TGTGCCAGTAGTAGAGGACTAGCAGACAATGAGCAGTTCTTC
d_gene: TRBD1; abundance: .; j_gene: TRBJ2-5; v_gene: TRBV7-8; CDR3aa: CASSGGTGNQETQYF; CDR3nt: TGTGCCAGCAGCGGCGGGACAGGGAACCAAGAGACCCAGTACTTC
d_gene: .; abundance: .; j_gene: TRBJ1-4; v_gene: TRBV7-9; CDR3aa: CASSGGQGTEKLFF; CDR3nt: TGTGCCAGCAGCGGTGGGCAGGGGACCGAAAAACTGTTTTTT
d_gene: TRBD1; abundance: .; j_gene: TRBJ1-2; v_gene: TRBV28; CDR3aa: CASSFRGRNYGYTF; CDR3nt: TGTGCCAGCAGTTTTAGGGGGCGCAACTATGGCTACACCTTC
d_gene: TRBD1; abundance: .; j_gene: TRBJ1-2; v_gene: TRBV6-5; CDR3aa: CASRNYGQGGDGYTF; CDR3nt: TGTGCCAGCAGGAACTACGGACAGGGTGGAGATGGCTACACCTTC
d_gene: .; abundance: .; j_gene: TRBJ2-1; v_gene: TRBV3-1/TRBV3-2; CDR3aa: CASSLYGGNEQFF; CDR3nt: TGTGCCAGCAGCTTGTACGGGGGCAATGAGCAGTTCTTC
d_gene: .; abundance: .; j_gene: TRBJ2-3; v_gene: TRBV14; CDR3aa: CASSQDGEIYIDTQYF; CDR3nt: TGTGCCAGCAGCCAAGATGGAGAGATATACATCGATACGCAGTATTTT
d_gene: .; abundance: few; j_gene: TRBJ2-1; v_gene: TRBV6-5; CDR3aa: CASSIQGNEQFF; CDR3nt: TGTGCCAGCAGTATACAGGGTAATGAGCAGTTCTTC
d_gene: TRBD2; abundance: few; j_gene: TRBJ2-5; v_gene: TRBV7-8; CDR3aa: CASSSLGLAGAETQYF; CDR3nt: TGTGCCAGCAGCTCCCTGGGACTAGCGGGGGCAGAAACCCAGTACTTC
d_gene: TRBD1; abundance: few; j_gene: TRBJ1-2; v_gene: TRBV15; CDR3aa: CATSPINKGALGGYTF; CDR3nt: TGTGCCACCAGCCCAATTAATAAGGGGGCGCTGGGTGGCTACACCTTC
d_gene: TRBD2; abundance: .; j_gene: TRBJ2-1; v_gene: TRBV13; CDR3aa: CASRGLAGISSYNEQFF; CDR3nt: TGTGCCAGCAGGGGACTAGCGGGAATAAGCTCCTACAATGAGCAGTTCTTC
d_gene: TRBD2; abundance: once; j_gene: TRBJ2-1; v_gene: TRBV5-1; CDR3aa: CASSSGKLAGGSTLNEQFF; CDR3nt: TGCGCCAGCAGTTCCGGGAAACTAGCGGGAGGCTCCACACTCAATGAGCAGTTCTTC
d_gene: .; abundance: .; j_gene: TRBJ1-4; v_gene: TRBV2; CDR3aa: CASNMRDREKLFF; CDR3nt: TGTGCCAGCAATATGAGGGATCGAGAAAAACTGTTTTTT
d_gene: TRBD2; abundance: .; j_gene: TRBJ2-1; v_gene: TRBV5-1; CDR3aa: CASSSGLAVAYNEQFF; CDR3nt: TGCGCCAGCAGCTCCGGACTAGCTGTGGCTTACAATGAGCAGTTCTTC
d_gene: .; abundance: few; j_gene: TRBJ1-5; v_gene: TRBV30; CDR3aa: CAWSQPGGYQPQHF; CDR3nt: TGTGCCTGGAGCCAACCGGGGGGTTATCAGCCCCAGCATTTT
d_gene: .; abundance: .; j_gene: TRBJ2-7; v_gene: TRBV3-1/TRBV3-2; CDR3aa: CASSLDSPYEQYF; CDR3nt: TGTGCCAGCAGCCTGGACAGCCCCTACGAGCAGTACTTC
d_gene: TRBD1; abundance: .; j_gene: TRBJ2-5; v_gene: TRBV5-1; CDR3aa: CASSLGQGQETQYF; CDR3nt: TGCGCCAGCAGCTTGGGACAGGGGCAAGAGACCCAGTACTTC
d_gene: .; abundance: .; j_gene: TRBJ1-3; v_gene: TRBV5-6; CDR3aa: CASSSPGGPGNTIYF; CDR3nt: TGTGCCAGCAGCTCCCCGGGGGGGCCAGGAAACACCATATATTTT
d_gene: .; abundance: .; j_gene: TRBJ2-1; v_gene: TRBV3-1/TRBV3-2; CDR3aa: CASSRGTPREQFF; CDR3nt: TGTGCCAGCAGCCGCGGGACCCCCCGAGAGCAGTTCTTC
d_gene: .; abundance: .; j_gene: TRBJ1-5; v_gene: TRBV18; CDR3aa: CASSNGGRQPQHF; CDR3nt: TGTGCCAGCTCAAACGGGGGGAGGCAGCCCCAGCATTTT
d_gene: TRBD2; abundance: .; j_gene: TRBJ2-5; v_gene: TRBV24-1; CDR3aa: CATSVGSGSGEKETQYF; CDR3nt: TGTGCCACCAGTGTTGGTAGCGGGAGCGGTGAGAAAGAGACCCAGTACTTC
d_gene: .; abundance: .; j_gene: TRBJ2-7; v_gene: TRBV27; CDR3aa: CASSPSSYEQYF; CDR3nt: TGTGCCAGCAGCCCGAGCTCCTACGAGCAGTACTTC
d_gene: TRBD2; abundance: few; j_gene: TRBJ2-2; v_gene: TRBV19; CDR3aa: CASRGTSGGASIGELFF; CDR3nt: TGTGCCAGCCGTGGGACTAGCGGGGGGGCGAGTATCGGGGAGCTGTTTTTT
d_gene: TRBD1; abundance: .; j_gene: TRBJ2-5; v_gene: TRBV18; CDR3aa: CASSPPGTGKAQYF; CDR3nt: TGTGCCAGCTCACCCCCCGGGACAGGGAAGGCCCAGTACTTC
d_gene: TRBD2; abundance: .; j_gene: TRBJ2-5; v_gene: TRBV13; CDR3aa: CASSRRLADQETQYF; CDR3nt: TGTGCCAGCAGCCGTAGACTAGCGGACCAAGAGACCCAGTACTTC
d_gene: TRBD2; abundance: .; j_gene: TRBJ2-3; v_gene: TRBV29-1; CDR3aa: CSVSGENTDTQYF; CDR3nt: TGCAGCGTTAGCGGGGAAAACACAGATACGCAGTATTTT
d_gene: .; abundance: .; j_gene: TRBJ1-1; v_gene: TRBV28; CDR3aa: CASRSGGEGPNTEAFF; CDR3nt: TGTGCCAGCAGATCTGGGGGGGAAGGTCCGAACACTGAAGCTTTCTTT
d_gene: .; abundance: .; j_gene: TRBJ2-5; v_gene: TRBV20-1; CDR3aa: CSANELGPRTQYF; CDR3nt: TGCAGTGCTAATGAACTAGGCCCCAGGACCCAGTACTTC
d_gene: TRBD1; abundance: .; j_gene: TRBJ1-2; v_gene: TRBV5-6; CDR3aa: CASGKDRLKYGYTF; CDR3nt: TGTGCCAGCGGCAAGGACAGGTTAAAATATGGCTACACCTTC
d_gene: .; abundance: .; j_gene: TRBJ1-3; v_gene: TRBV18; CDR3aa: CASSPRQANTIYF; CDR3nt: TGTGCCAGCTCACCAAGACAGGCAAACACCATATATTTT
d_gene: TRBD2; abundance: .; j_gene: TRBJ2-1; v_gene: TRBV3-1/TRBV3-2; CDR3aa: CASSQVHGLGLANEQFF; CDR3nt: TGTGCCAGCAGCCAAGTCCATGGACTAGGTTTGGCCAATGAGCAGTTCTTC
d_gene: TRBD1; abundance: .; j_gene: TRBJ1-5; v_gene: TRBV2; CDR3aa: CASSDPARGHGQPQHF; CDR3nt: TGTGCCAGCAGTGACCCGGCCAGGGGGCATGGTCAGCCCCAGCATTTT
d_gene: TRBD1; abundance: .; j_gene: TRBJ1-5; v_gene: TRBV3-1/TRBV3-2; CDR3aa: CASSPDRGGGQPQHF; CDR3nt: TGTGCCAGCAGCCCAGACAGGGGAGGGGGACAGCCCCAGCATTTT
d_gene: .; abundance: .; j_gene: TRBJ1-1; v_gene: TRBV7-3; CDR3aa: CASKSGHYVTEAFF; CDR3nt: TGTGCCAGCAAGTCTGGACATTATGTCACTGAAGCTTTCTTT
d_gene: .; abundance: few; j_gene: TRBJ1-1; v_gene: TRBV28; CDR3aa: CASSLLPGNTEAFF; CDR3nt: TGTGCCAGCAGTTTATTACCGGGTAACACTGAAGCTTTCTTT
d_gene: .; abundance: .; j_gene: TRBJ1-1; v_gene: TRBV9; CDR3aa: CASSVGRDTEAFF; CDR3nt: TGTGCCAGCAGCGTAGGGCGGGACACTGAAGCTTTCTTT
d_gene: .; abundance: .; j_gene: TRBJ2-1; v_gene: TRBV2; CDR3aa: CASSESRETRGFF; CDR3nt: TGTGCCAGCAGTGAGAGCCGGGAAACAAGAGGGTTCTTC
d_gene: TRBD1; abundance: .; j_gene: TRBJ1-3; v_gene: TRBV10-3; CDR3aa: CAISETVVWGTDSTKGRSGNTIYF; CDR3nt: TGTGCCATCAGTGAAACCGTAGTCTGGGGGACAGACTCAACCAAGGGAAGGTCTGGAAACACCATATATTTT
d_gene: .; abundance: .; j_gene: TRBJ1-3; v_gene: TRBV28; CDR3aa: CATRGTDGNTIYF; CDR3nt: TGTGCCACCCGCGGGACGGACGGAAACACCATATATTTT
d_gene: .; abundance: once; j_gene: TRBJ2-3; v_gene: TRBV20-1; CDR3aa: CSASLADTQYF; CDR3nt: TGCAGTGCTAGTCTTGCAGATACGCAGTATTTT
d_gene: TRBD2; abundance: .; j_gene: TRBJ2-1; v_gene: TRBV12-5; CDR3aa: CASGGSGRASEQFF; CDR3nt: TGTGCTAGTGGTGGAAGCGGGAGGGCCAGTGAGCAGTTCTTC
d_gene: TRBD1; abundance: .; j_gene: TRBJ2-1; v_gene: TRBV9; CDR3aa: CASATSGTGDNEQFF; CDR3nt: TGTGCCAGCGCCACCTCCGGGACAGGGGACAATGAGCAGTTCTTC